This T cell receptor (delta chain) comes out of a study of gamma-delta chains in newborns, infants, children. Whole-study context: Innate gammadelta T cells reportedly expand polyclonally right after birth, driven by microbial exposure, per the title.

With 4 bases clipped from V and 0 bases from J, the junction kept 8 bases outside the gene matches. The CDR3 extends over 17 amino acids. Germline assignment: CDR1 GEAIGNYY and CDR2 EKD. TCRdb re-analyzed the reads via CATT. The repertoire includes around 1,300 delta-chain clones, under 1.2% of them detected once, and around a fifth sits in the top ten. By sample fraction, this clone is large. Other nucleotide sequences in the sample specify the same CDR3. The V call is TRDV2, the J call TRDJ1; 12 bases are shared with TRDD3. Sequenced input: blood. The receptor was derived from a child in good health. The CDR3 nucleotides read TGTGCCTGTGAATTCCTACTGGGGGATACCGACACCGATAAACTCATCTTT. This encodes CACEFLLGDTDTDKLIF.